Listed below are T cell receptor beta chains from one sample, sequenced in a study of blood T cell repertoires in COVID-19. Libraries were prepared by immunoSEQ multiplex PCR; TCRdb keeps only in-frame clonotypes and omits some of them. The repertoire consists of under 85,000 clones, with roughly 85% occurring once and the leading ten covering under 6%. Sequencing was carried out using peripheral blood. All receptors come from a man older than 75 with acute or convalescent COVID-19. The CDR3 runs from the conserved cysteine through the conserved F or W. The order of the fields is D gene, V gene, CDR3 length, J gene, CDR3 protein. D genes are given only for firm matches.

TRBD1	TRBV7-3	14	TRBJ1-1	CASSLRGQGTEAFF
NA	TRBV11-2	16	TRBJ1-6	CASSGPLGHKDSPLHF
TRBD1	TRBV7-8	16	TRBJ1-1	CASSPIGQGTNTEAFF
TRBD1	TRBV7-2	15	TRBJ1-5	CASSSGQGIGKPQHF
TRBD2	TRBV5-4	15	TRBJ2-3	CASSFSGNPTDTQYF
NA	TRBV5-1	13	TRBJ2-1	CASTSIPGNEQFF
TRBD1	TRBV5-1	15	TRBJ2-5	CASSPDRGRQETQYF
TRBD1	TRBV5-1	14	TRBJ2-7	CASSPGQGRVEQYF
NA	TRBV5-1	15	TRBJ2-5	CASSFQSGGGETQYF
NA	TRBV30	17	TRBJ1-6	CAWSVLRRPSYNSPLHF
NA	TRBV5-1	15	TRBJ2-3	CASSILLGNTDTQYF
TRBD1	TRBV2	15	TRBJ2-3	CASAGGTGKTDTQYF
NA	TRBV5-1	13	TRBJ2-5	CASSIPGKETQYF
NA	TRBV29-1	15	TRBJ2-2	CSALGGARQTGELFF
TRBD1	TRBV19	14	TRBJ1-5	CASTPDRAGQPQHF
TRBD1	TRBV6-1	16	TRBJ2-7	CASSDGGTGDSYEQYF
TRBD1	TRBV5-1	16	TRBJ2-2	CASSLAGQGATGELFF
NA	TRBV24-1	13	TRBJ2-7	CATSDPGWDEQYF
NA	TRBV6-2/TRBV6-3	14	TRBJ1-5	CASSYLAGRQPQHF
NA	TRBV7-9	15	TRBJ1-3	CASSLTGVSGNTIYF
NA	TRBV12-3/TRBV12-4	13	TRBJ1-1	CASSPRSDTEAFF
NA	TRBV5-1	14	TRBJ1-1	CASSLTTGSTEAFF
TRBD1	TRBV24-1	16	TRBJ1-2	CATSEPGQSTSHGYTF
NA	TRBV9	9	TRBJ2-3	CASSVPEYF
TRBD1	TRBV5-4	16	TRBJ2-3	CASSLGRDSYTDTQYF
TRBD2	TRBV28	15	TRBJ2-1	CASSLALAGGLLQFF
NA	TRBV19	15	TRBJ1-1	CASNIWGQGNTEAFF
NA	TRBV6-2/TRBV6-3	13	TRBJ2-2	CASSPQGAGELFF
NA	TRBV5-1	16	TRBJ2-1	CASSLGLGGGFNEQFF
NA	TRBV27	15	TRBJ2-5	CASSLLGDSRPTQYF
TRBD2	TRBV18	15	TRBJ2-5	CASSPPSLAGETQYF
NA	TRBV11-2	13	TRBJ2-3	CASSLDGEGTQYF
TRBD2	TRBV2	15	TRBJ2-3	CASRVSGGATDTQYF
TRBD2	TRBV6-5	14	TRBJ2-7	CASLLSGRAGEQYF
TRBD2	TRBV18	17	TRBJ2-1	CASSPGLAGGGYNEQFF
NA	TRBV6-6	14	TRBJ2-7	CASISNGEIYEQYF
TRBD2	TRBV27	18	TRBJ2-1	CASSSPGLAGGPNNEQFF
NA	TRBV13	16	TRBJ2-3	CASSLEVQGGTDTQYF
NA	TRBV7-2	13	TRBJ2-4	CASSLDRGGIQYF
NA	TRBV19	13	TRBJ2-1	CASNGGGRDEQFF
NA	TRBV3-1/TRBV3-2	15	TRBJ2-5	CASSQRASGVETQYF
TRBD1	TRBV7-9	16	TRBJ1-2	CASSSGVEGAFSGYTF
TRBD1	TRBV14	15	TRBJ2-7	CASSGLQGTAYEQYF
TRBD2	TRBV19	17	TRBJ2-4	CASSPQTSGGAKNIQYF
NA	TRBV21-1	16	TRBJ1-4	CASSKCAGGLDEKLFF
TRBD2	TRBV6-5	16	TRBJ2-2	CASSYGLAGGRGELFF